The next 29 T cell receptor beta chains were all read from a single sample in a study of OX40 agonist ivuxolimab in advanced cancers. Measured with immunoSEQ multiplex PCR; TCRdb has only the in-frame clones, and not every one. The data contain about 34,000 clones, approximately 79% of them singletons. The source was CD4+ or CD8+ T cells sorted from blood, collected in a trial of the OX40 agonist ivuxolimab. The receptors were gathered from an adult with an advanced solid tumor such as melanoma, head and neck, liver or kidney cancer.

The rearrangement links TRBV7-2 to TRBJ1-6; D possibly corresponds to TRBD1 (5 bases). V lost 0 bases, J lost 5 bases, and 14 bases lay in between. The CDR3 has 17 amino acids. Germline loops: CDR1 SGHTA, CDR2 FQGNSA. The DNA for the CDR3 is TGTGCCAGCAGCTTAGCGGGTTGGGGGTCACATAATTCACCCCTCCACTTT. The encoded protein is CASSLAGWGSHNSPLHF. Full variable domain (missing parts from reference TRBV7-2 and TRBJ1-6): GAGVSQSPSNKVTEKGKDVELRCDPISGHTALYWYRQSLGQGLEFLIYFQGNSAPDKSGLPSDRFSAERTGGSVSTLTIQRTQQEDSAVYLCASSLAGWGSHNSPLHFGNGTRLTVT.

This clone has only one observation. The rearrangement joins TRBV6-1 to TRBJ1-6; no reliable D call. The germline V gene encodes CDR1 MNHNS and CDR2 SASEGT. The germline V and J ends were trimmed by 6 bases and 2 bases, with 5 bases remaining between them. This CDR3 region has 13 residues. CDR3 sequence reads: CASRTAYNSPLHF. The CDR3 nucleotides read TGTGCCAGCAGGACGGCCTATAATTCACCCCTCCACTTT.

This clone has just one count. This chain links TRBV5-1 with TRBJ2-5; D gene uncertain. The CDR3 is 11 residues long. CDR1 SGHRS and CDR2 YFSETQ come from the germline V gene. The V end was cut by 2 bases, the J end by 5 bases, with 4 bases between. DNA of the CDR3: TGCGCCAGCAGCTTTGGGGAGACCCAGTACTTC. Translation: CASSFGETQYF.

The rearrangement joins TRBV19 to TRBJ1-1; D remains ambiguous. The germline V gene encodes CDR1 LNHDA and CDR2 SQIVND (reference sequence). The V and J ends lost 5 bases and 1 base respectively, with 11 bases between them. The CDR3 runs 14 residues. CDR3: CASSYQNRNTEAFF. In DNA form, the CDR3 reads TGTGCCAGTAGTTACCAGAACAGGAACACTGAAGCTTTCTTT.

CDR3 in DNA: TGTGCCAGCAGTTACTCGATTTTGGCAGGGGTCACTGAAGCTTTCTTT. This translates into CASSYSILAGVTEAFF. The chain employs TRBV6-5 and TRBJ1-1; TRBD1 might be the D (6 bases). The V gene's germline CDR1 is MNHEY and CDR2 SVGAGI. The CDR3 spans 16 residues. V gave up 0 bases and J gave up 4 bases, with 15 bases separating them.

The V and J genes are TRBV10-3 and TRBJ2-7; 12 nucleotides match TRBD2. The CDR3 consists of 14 residues. The trim removed 6 bases at V and 5 bases at J, leaving 5 bases unmatched. Germline loops: CDR1 ENHRY, CDR2 SYGVKD. This chain's CDR3 is CAIRRTSGVDEQYF. The DNA of the CDR3 is TGTGCCATCAGGAGGACTAGCGGGGTCGACGAGCAGTACTTC.

The rearrangement uses TRBV6-4 and TRBJ1-1; D uncertain. V was cut by 3 bases and J by 1 base, with 6 bases left in between. Germline V gives CDR1 MRHNA, CDR2 SNTAGT. The CDR3 has 13 residues. Here the CDR3 reads CASSELQNTEAFF. The DNA of the CDR3 is TGTGCCAGCAGTGAACTGCAGAACACTGAAGCTTTCTTT.

The chain combines TRBV7-8 with TRBJ1-1, with a possible D match to TRBD1 (6 bases). This CDR3 spans 16 amino acids. The V gene's germline CDR1 is SGHVS and CDR2 FQNEAQ. V was trimmed by 4 bases and J by 4 bases, leaving 19 bases between them. CDR3 sequence: CASSSRPGGSGTEAFF. CDR3 DNA: TGTGCCAGCAGCTCTCGTCCGGGGGGCTCGGGCACTGAAGCTTTCTTT.

CDR3 loop: CASSSGTGVYEQYF. In DNA form, the CDR3 reads TGCGCCAGCAGCTCGGGGACAGGGGTCTACGAGCAGTACTTC. The chain employs TRBV5-1 and TRBJ2-7; 10 nucleotides line up with TRBD1. CDR3 length equals 14 residues. CDR1 and CDR2 from the germline V gene are SGHRS and YFSETQ. V trimming: 3 bases; J trimming: 3 bases; junction bases outside the gene matches: 3.

The chain has TRBV9 and TRBJ1-1, with TRBD1 as a possible D gene (5 bases). The germline CDR1 and CDR2 sequences are SGDLS and YYNGEE. V gave up 3 bases and J gave up 0 bases, with 12 bases separating them. The CDR3 covers 15 residues. CDR3 residues: CASSAFGGLNTEAFF. The CDR3, as DNA: TGTGCCAGCAGCGCGTTTGGGGGATTGAACACTGAAGCTTTCTTT.

This clone was found a few times. The rearrangement links TRBV14 to TRBJ1-2, with 7 nucleotides matching TRBD1. The CDR3 contains 14 residues. The J segment lost 5 bases and the V segment lost 2 bases, leaving 5 bases of the junction unmatched. Germline assignment: CDR1 SGHDN and CDR2 FVKESK. The CDR3 DNA follows: TGTGCCAGCAGCCAATCCTCAGGGGGGTATGGCTACACCTTC. Protein sequence: CASSQSSGGYGYTF.

This clone was seen just once. This sequence joins TRBV29-1 and TRBJ1-1; 7 nucleotides line up with TRBD1. V lost 3 bases and J lost 4; bases outside the gene matches: 5. This CDR3 spans 13 amino acids. CDR1 is SQVTM and CDR2 is ANQGSEA in the germline V gene. CDR3 in amino acids: CSVEQGETTEAFF. CDR3 bases: TGCAGCGTTGAGCAGGGGGAGACCACTGAAGCTTTCTTT.

V usage is TRBV10-3 and J usage is TRBJ2-3; TRBD2 is a possible D gene (5 bases). V lost 7 bases and J lost 8, with 19 bases in between. The CDR3 extends over 14 amino acids. Germline assignment: CDR1 ENHRY and CDR2 SYGVKD. The CDR3 protein is CAIMKELDFVTQYF. In DNA form, the CDR3 reads TGTGCCATCATGAAGGAATTGGACTTTGTTACGCAGTATTTT.

The chain couples TRBV5-1 to TRBJ2-5; 9 bases are a match to TRBD2. The junction had 13 bases not matched to a gene; V was cut back by 0 bases and J by 1 base. CDR1 SGHRS and CDR2 YFSETQ come from the germline V gene. The CDR3 runs 19 residues. The CDR3 protein is CASSLGMAGGRSSQETQYF. As DNA, the CDR3 is TGCGCCAGCAGCTTGGGGATGGCGGGGGGGCGGTCGAGCCAAGAGACCCAGTACTTC. The complete variable domain, with remaining parts taken from reference TRBV5-1 and TRBJ2-5, reads KAGVTQTPRYLIKTRGQQVTLSCSPISGHRSVSWYQQTPGQGLQFLFEYFSETQRNKGNFPGRFSGRQFSNSRSEMNVSTLELGDSALYLCASSLGMAGGRSSQETQYFGPGTRLLVL.

This chain joins TRBV29-1 and TRBJ2-7; no reliable D call. Deletions cut 6 bases from V and 6 bases from J, with 12 bases between. The germline CDR1 and CDR2 sequences are SQVTM and ANQGSEA. This CDR3 is built from 11 residues. The CDR3 bases are TGCAGCGTCGCTTCACTGACCGAGCAGTACTTC. Translated, it gives CSVASLTEQYF.

The chain joins TRBV6-4 to TRBJ2-3, with 10 bases that match TRBD2. Per germline, CDR1 MRHNA and CDR2 SNTAGT. Trimming at V came to 5 bases and at J to 2 bases, leaving 4 bases not matched to a gene. The CDR3 runs 15 residues. CDR3 DNA sequence: TGTGCCAGCAGTCGAGCGGGGGGGTTCACAGATACGCAGTATTTT. It is translated as CASSRAGGFTDTQYF.

This chain links TRBV4-2 with TRBJ2-5; the match to TRBD1 covers 9 bases. The CDR3 is made up of 15 amino acids. Germline CDR1 is LGHNA and CDR2 is YNFKEQ. Unmatched junction bases numbered 8, after V lost 4 bases and J lost 5 bases. The CDR3 region is CASSLRTGASETQYF. Here the CDR3 DNA reads TGTGCCAGCAGCCTCCGGACAGGGGCGTCGGAGACCCAGTACTTC.

The chain recombines TRBV11-3 with TRBJ2-1; D may match TRBD1 or TRBD2 (5 bases each). The V and J ends lost 2 bases and 4 bases respectively, with 9 bases between them. In germline, CDR1 is SGHNT, CDR2 YENEEA. The CDR3 loop spans 14 amino acids. The CDR3 DNA is TGTGCCAGCAGCTTAACGGGACGGTACAATGAGCAGTTCTTC. Its protein product is CASSLTGRYNEQFF.

The J gene is TRBJ2-7, the V gene TRBV11-1; D might be TRBD2 (5 bases). The V end lost 6 bases, the J end lost 1 base, and 19 bases lay between the germline ends. Germline assignment: CDR1 SGHAT and CDR2 FQDESV (reference sequence). The CDR3 is 16 amino acids. This CDR3 reads CASSRVEGRSSYEQYF. DNA of the CDR3: TGTGCCAGCAGTCGAGTTGAGGGCCGAAGTTCCTACGAGCAGTACTTC.

V usage is TRBV7-7 and J usage is TRBJ2-5; the match to TRBD2 covers 7 bases. The germline CDR1 and CDR2 sequences are SSHAT and FNYEAQ (reference sequence). The CDR3 is 14 amino acids. V was clipped by 5 bases and J by 2 bases; unmatched bases: 5. CDR3 amino acids: CASSVSSGQETQYF. The CDR3 region has the DNA TGTGCCAGCAGCGTCTCTAGCGGACAAGAGACCCAGTACTTC.

The V gene is TRBV18, the J gene TRBJ1-1, with D possibly matching TRBD1 (5 bases). V was pared by 6 bases and J by 2 bases, with 16 bases between. The germline V gene has CDR1 KGHSH and CDR2 LQKENI. The CDR3 is 15 residues long. CDR3 DNA sequence: TGTGCCAGCTCCCGTCATGCAGGGCCCAACACTGAAGCTTTCTTT. Protein sequence: CASSRHAGPNTEAFF.

The rearrangement joins TRBV5-1 to TRBJ1-3; a weak D match, TRBD1 (6 bases). Germline CDR1 is SGHRS and CDR2 is YFSETQ. This CDR3 has 15 residues. The germline V and J ends were trimmed by 0 bases and 2 bases, with 9 bases remaining between them. CDR3 nucleotides: TGCGCCAGCAGCTTGGGGGACAAGACTGGAAACACCATATATTTT. The encoded protein is CASSLGDKTGNTIYF.

The chain couples TRBV5-4 to TRBJ1-2, with 8 nucleotides matching TRBD1. CDR3 length equals 15 residues. Germline V gene data show CDR1 as SGHNT and CDR2 as YYREEE (reference sequence). V lost 4 bases, J lost 6 bases, and 11 bases stayed unmatched. The CDR3 DNA follows: TGTGCCAGCAGCCCTTCGGACAGGGATGGAAATGGCTACACCTTC. Residues: CASSPSDRDGNGYTF.

This clone was seen a handful of times. The chain is built from TRBV6-1 and TRBJ2-2; no clear D. V lost 5 bases and J 1 base, leaving 8 bases between the germline ends. CDR1 and CDR2 from the germline V gene are MNHNS and SASEGT. The CDR3 extends over 14 amino acids. CDR3 amino acids: CASSPQLNTGELFF. CDR3 in DNA: TGTGCCAGCAGTCCACAGCTGAACACCGGGGAGCTGTTTTTT.

The chain links TRBV7-9 to TRBJ1-1; no clear D. V was pared by 7 bases and J by 3 bases, with 15 bases between. The germline CDR1 and CDR2 sequences are SEHNR and FQNEAQ (reference sequence). The CDR3 is 14 residues long. This CDR3 is CASITSGIHTEAFF. The CDR3 DNA reads as TGTGCCAGCATTACCTCCGGGATTCACACTGAAGCTTTCTTT.

The DNA for the CDR3 is TGTGCCATCAGGACTAGCCCCTCAAGCACAGATACGCAGTATTTT. This gives the protein CAIRTSPSSTDTQYF. The chain is built from TRBV10-3 and TRBJ2-3; 7 nucleotides agree with TRBD2. The CDR3 is 15 amino acids. V gave up 6 bases and J gave up 0 bases; unmatched junction bases: 6. Germline V CDR1 and CDR2: ENHRY, SYGVKD.

The chain is built from TRBV5-1 and TRBJ1-4; D remains ambiguous. The CDR3 is made up of 12 amino acids. Trimming took off 0 bases at V and 7 bases at J, with 4 bases between the two ends. Germline V gene data show CDR1 as SGHRS and CDR2 as YFSETQ. CDR3 sequence (DNA): TGCGCCAGCAGCTTGGGAGGTGAAAAACTGTTTTTT. This sequence encodes CASSLGGEKLFF.

The chain has TRBV6-1 and TRBJ1-5; 9 bases are shared with TRBD1. Germline V gives CDR1 MNHNS, CDR2 SASEGT. V was pared by 6 bases and J by 6 bases, with 9 bases of the junction left unmatched. This CDR3 has 15 residues. Here the CDR3 DNA reads TGTGCCAGCAGACCAGGACAGGGGAAAAGTCAGCCCCAGCATTTT. It translates to CASRPGQGKSQPQHF.

In its sample, this clone ranks as medium-sized. CDR3 protein: CASSLSGAYNEQFF. The CDR3 DNA follows: TGCGCCAGCAGCTTGTCAGGGGCCTACAATGAGCAGTTCTTC. The chain combines TRBV5-1 with TRBJ2-1; TRBD1 might be the D (6 bases). Germline CDR1 reads SGHRS; CDR2 reads YFSETQ. V lost 1 base and J lost 2, with 7 bases in between. This CDR3 region has 14 residues.